This entry lists 3 T cell receptor beta chains sequenced from one sample in a study of T cells in Graves' hyperthyroidism and ophthalmopathy. RNA transcripts gave rise to amplified TCR beta CDR3 regions. First-round RT-PCR with HTBI primers amplified the TCR CDR3 region. Via MiXCR, TCRdb re-called the multiplex PCR reads, giving one row per CDR3 protein. This sample has roughly 740,000 distinct CDR3 sequences, with about 15% found just once. Sequenced input: blood. These receptors were obtained from a man between 18 and 35 years old with Graves' hyperthyroidism.

This sequence joins TRBV6-1 and TRBJ2-2; TRBD2 matches 8 bases. This CDR3 is 18 amino acids long. With V trimmed by 6 bases and J by 4 bases, 16 bases remained unmatched. Germline V lookup: CDR1 MNHNS, CDR2 SASEGT. This CDR3 is CASSLPPGAGGGTGELFF. The CDR3 DNA is TGTGCCAGCAGCCTACCCCCAGGGGCGGGAGGTGGCACCGGGGAGCTGTTTTTT.

The gene calls are TRBV5-1 and TRBJ1-1; D uncertain. Germline lookup yields CDR1 SGHRS and CDR2 YFSETQ. Trimming left V 4 bases short and J 1 base short, with 11 bases between. This CDR3 has 14 amino acids. CDR3 nucleotides: TGCGCCAGCAGCCCTAACTATAAGAACACTGAAGCTTTCTTT. This gives the protein CASSPNYKNTEAFF.

This clonotype was seen a few times. The gene calls are TRBV14 and TRBJ2-2; possibly TRBD1 or TRBD2 for D (5 bases each). The CDR3 has 16 amino acids. Between the trimmed V and J ends, which lost 1 base and 2 bases, there was a span of 11 bases. Germline lookup yields CDR1 SGHDN and CDR2 FVKESK. The CDR3 here is CASSQGGGPNTGELFF. The CDR3, as DNA: TGTGCCAGCAGCCAAGGGGGCGGGCCTAACACCGGGGAGCTGTTTTTT. Drawing the rest from reference TRBV14 and TRBJ2-2, the complete variable domain is EAGVTQFPSHSVIEKGQTVTLRCDPISGHDNLYWYRRVMGKEIKFLLHFVKESKQDESGMPNNRFLAERTGGTYSTLKVQPAELEDSGVYFCASSQGGGPNTGELFFGEGSRLTVL.